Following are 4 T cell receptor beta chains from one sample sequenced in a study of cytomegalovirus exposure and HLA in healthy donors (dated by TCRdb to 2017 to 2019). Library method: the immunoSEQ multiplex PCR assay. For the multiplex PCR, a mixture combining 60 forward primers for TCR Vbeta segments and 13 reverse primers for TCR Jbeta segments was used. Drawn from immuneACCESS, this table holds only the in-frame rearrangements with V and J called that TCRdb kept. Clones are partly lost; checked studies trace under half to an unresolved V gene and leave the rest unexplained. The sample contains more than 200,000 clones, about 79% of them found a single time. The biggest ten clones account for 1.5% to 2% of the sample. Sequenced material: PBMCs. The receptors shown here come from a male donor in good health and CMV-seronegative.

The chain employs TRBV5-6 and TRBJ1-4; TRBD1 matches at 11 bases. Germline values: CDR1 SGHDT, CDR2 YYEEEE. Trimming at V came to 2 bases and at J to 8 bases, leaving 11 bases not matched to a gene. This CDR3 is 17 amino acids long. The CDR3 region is CASSLSGQGARREKLFF. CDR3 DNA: TGTGCCAGCAGCTTATCTGGACAGGGGGCCAGGAGGGAAAAACTGTTTTTT. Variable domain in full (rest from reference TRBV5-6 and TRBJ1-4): DAGVTQSPTHLIKTRGQQVTLRCSPKSGHDTVSWYQQALGQGPQFIFQYYEEEERQRGNFPDRFSGHQFPNYSSELNVNALLLGDSALYLCASSLSGQGARREKLFFGSGTQLSVL.

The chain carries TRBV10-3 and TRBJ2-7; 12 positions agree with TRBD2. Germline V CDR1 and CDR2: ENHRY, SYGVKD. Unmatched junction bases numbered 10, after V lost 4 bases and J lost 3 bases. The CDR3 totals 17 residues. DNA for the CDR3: TGTGCCATCAGTGTAGTATCTAGCGGGGGGGACCTCTACGAGCAGTACTTC. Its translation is CAISVVSSGGDLYEQYF.

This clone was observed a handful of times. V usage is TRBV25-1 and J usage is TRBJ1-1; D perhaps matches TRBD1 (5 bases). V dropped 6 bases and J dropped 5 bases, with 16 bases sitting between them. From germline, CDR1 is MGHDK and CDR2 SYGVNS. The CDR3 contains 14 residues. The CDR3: CASRAQGRVTEAFF. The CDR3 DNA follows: TGTGCCAGCAGAGCCCAGGGTAGGGTTACTGAAGCTTTCTTT.

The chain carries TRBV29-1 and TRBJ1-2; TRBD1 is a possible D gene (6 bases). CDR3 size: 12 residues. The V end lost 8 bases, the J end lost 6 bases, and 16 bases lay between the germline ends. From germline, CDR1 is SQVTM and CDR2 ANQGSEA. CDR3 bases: TGCAGCTCTCTTGGGGCAGGGGATGGCTACACCTTC. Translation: CSSLGAGDGYTF.